The clone carrying this T cell receptor beta chain was detected a few times. These data belong to a study of early T cells in non-severe SARS-CoV-2 infection. Study-wide context: Sequencing targeted bulk RNA from unsorted whole blood, leaving chains unpaired.

The TCR library protocol was used to attach unique molecular identifiers. These identifiers were attached to individual cDNA molecules. MiXCR, applied by TCRdb to the 5' RACE reads, yields one record per CDR3 protein. The table records 50,000 to 60,000 distinct CDR3 sequences, approximately 8% of them present only once. V shed 1 base and J 0 bases; nucleotides not matched to a gene: 5. CDR3 length: 16 residues. In germline, CDR1 is LNHDA, CDR2 SQIVND (reference sequence). The receptor's source is an adult who was a healthcare worker with PCR-confirmed SARS-CoV-2 infection or an uninfected control (not recorded which). The V gene is TRBV19, the J gene TRBJ2-7; 8 bases line up with TRBD2. The sample was whole blood. This chain's CDR3 is CASSIGTSGYSYEQYF. In DNA form, the CDR3 reads TGTGCCAGTAGTATAGGTACTAGCGGATACTCCTACGAGCAGTACTTC.